What follows are 27 T cell receptor beta chains derived from one specimen sequenced in a study of blood T cell repertoires in COVID-19. The protocol was immunoSEQ multiplex PCR, while the TCRdb copy is restricted to in-frame clones and leaves out a portion. The table records 45,000 to 60,000 clones, around 90% of them present only once. Sequenced sample: peripheral blood. These receptors were taken from a middle-aged man with acute or convalescent COVID-19.

Only one count was recorded for this clone. The V and J genes are TRBV3-1 (or the pseudogene TRBV3-2) and TRBJ2-1; 12 bases agree with TRBD2. J lost 9 bases, V lost 2 bases, and 14 bases had no gene match. CDR3 size: 18 residues. The germline V gene encodes CDR1 LGHDT and CDR2 YNNKEL (reference sequence). CDR3 nucleotides: TGTGCCAGCAGCCAACGGGAGCTAGCGGGGGGGTGCGTAAGTGAGCAGTTCTTC. This translates into CASSQRELAGGCVSEQFF.

The chain has TRBV11-2 and TRBJ1-2; TRBD1 matches 11 bases. Trimming removed 2 bases from V and 7 bases from J; junction bases left unmatched: 12. The CDR3 consists of 17 residues. Germline assignment: CDR1 SGHAT and CDR2 FQNNGV. The CDR3 nucleotides read TGTGCCAGCAGCTTATTATTCGAAGGACAGGGGGCAGGTGGCTACACCTTC. Its protein product is CASSLLFEGQGAGGYTF.

This chain links TRBV3-1 (or the pseudogene TRBV3-2) with TRBJ1-2; a weak D match, TRBD1 (5 bases). CDR3 length: 15 amino acids. CDR1 and CDR2 (germline): LGHDT, YNNKEL (reference sequence). V lost 1 base, J lost 8 bases, and 17 bases lay in between. The CDR3 sequence: CASSQGNDWGGGYTF. The CDR3 DNA reads TGTGCCAGCAGCCAAGGCAACGATTGGGGCGGAGGCTACACCTTC.

The J gene is TRBJ2-1, the V gene TRBV4-1; possibly TRBD2 for D (5 bases). Germline V CDR1 and CDR2: MGHRA, YSYEKL. Trimming took 5 bases from V and 0 from J, leaving 14 bases between them. This CDR3 is built from 16 residues. The CDR3 DNA reads as TGCGCCAGCAGCTCCCGAACTAGGAGCTCCTACAATGAGCAGTTCTTC. Protein sequence: CASSSRTRSSYNEQFF.

V and J are TRBV3-1 (or the pseudogene TRBV3-2) and TRBJ1-3, with TRBD1 as a possible D gene (5 bases). Per the germline V gene, CDR1 is LGHDT and CDR2 is YNNKEL (reference sequence). The germline V and J ends were trimmed by 1 base and 4 bases, with 14 bases remaining between them. The CDR3 covers 16 residues. CDR3 nucleotides: TGTGCCAGCAGCCAAGCGGGGGGTATAGCGGGAAACACCATATATTTT. Translation gives CASSQAGGIAGNTIYF.

V is TRBV28 and J is TRBJ1-1; perhaps TRBD1 as D (5 bases). Trimming cost V 4 bases and J 5 bases, with 17 bases left between them. The CDR3 runs 15 residues. Germline-derived CDR1 and CDR2 are MDHEN and SYDVKM. The CDR3 loop reads CASSSAGGGRTEAFF. The CDR3 nucleotides are TGTGCCAGCAGTTCCGCCGGGGGGGGACGGACTGAAGCTTTCTTT.

In its sample, this clone was seen once. The chain is built from TRBV7-6 and TRBJ2-2; 8 bases agree with TRBD2. Germline CDR1 and CDR2: SGHVS and FNYEAQ. V lost 3 bases, J lost 1 base, and 1 base stayed unmatched. The CDR3 spans 15 residues. The CDR3 DNA follows: TGTGCCAGCAGCTTGAGCGGGGGGAACACCGGGGAGCTGTTTTTT. Encoded protein: CASSLSGGNTGELFF.

This chain links TRBV29-1 with TRBJ1-2; weak D call: TRBD1 (6 bases). The V end lost 4 bases, the J end lost 7 bases, and 22 bases lay between the germline ends. CDR1 is SQVTM and CDR2 is ANQGSEA in the germline V gene. CDR3 length equals 15 residues. In nucleotides, the CDR3 is TGCAGCGTTGTTAGGTACGGAGGTACAGGGAGTGGCTACACCTTC. As protein: CSVVRYGGTGSGYTF.

The chain uses TRBV7-2 and TRBJ2-7, with 10 bases that match TRBD1. CDR3 length: 15 amino acids. The ends lost 2 bases at V and 5 bases at J; junction bases unmatched: 6. From germline, CDR1 is SGHTA and CDR2 FQGNSA. CDR3 sequence: CASSLKTGGKNEQYF. Written as DNA, the CDR3 is TGTGCCAGCAGCTTAAAGACAGGGGGCAAAAACGAGCAGTACTTC.

The chain combines TRBV6-2 or TRBV6-3 with TRBJ2-7; no clear D. This CDR3 comprises 15 residues. Trimming cost V 0 bases and J 2 bases, with 11 bases left between them. Germline V gene lookup returns CDR1 MNHEY and CDR2 SVGEGT. The DNA of the CDR3 is TGTGCCAGCAGTTACTCGGCGGAAAAAACCTACGAGCAGTACTTC. This encodes CASSYSAEKTYEQYF.

The chain employs TRBV18 and TRBJ1-4; no clear D gene. Germline CDR1 is KGHSH and CDR2 is LQKENI. V dropped 6 bases and J dropped 8 bases, with 13 bases sitting between them. This CDR3 region has 13 residues. The CDR3 reads CASSSERSEKLFF. CDR3 bases: TGTGCCAGCTCGTCAGAGCGTAGCGAAAAACTGTTTTTT.

This clone occurred once. The chain links TRBV24-1 to TRBJ2-1; TRBD2 aligns across 9 bases. The CDR3 length is 16 residues. CDR1 KGHDR and CDR2 SFDVKD come from the germline V gene. The J segment lost 2 bases and the V segment lost 3 bases, leaving 4 bases of the junction unmatched. The CDR3 loop reads CATSDPLAGTYNEQFF. The CDR3 region has the DNA TGTGCCACCAGTGATCCCCTAGCGGGGACCTACAATGAGCAGTTCTTC.

The chain couples TRBV14 to TRBJ2-7; TRBD2 aligns across 7 bases. The V gene's germline CDR1 is SGHDN and CDR2 FVKESK. This CDR3 comprises 15 residues. The junction had 5 bases not matched to a gene; V was cut back by 1 base and J by 2 bases. The CDR3 here is CASSQVEAGPYEQYF. CDR3 nucleotides: TGTGCCAGCAGCCAAGTGGAAGCGGGACCCTACGAGCAGTACTTC.

This chain connects TRBV5-1 to TRBJ2-7; D gene uncertain. V lost 0 bases, J lost 6 bases, and 16 bases lay in between. CDR3 size: 15 residues. The germline CDR1 and CDR2 sequences are SGHRS and YFSETQ. For the CDR3, the DNA is TGCGCCAGCAGCTTGGACCGTCTGTCTACGGGCGAGCAGTACTTC. Protein sequence: CASSLDRLSTGEQYF.

The CDR3 bases are TGCGCCAGCAGCTTGGGACAGGGAATCACAGATACGCAGTATTTT. Its protein is CASSLGQGITDTQYF. This sequence joins TRBV5-1 and TRBJ2-3; 7 nucleotides match TRBD1. V shed 0 bases and J 2 bases; nucleotides not matched to a gene: 3. Germline V CDR1 and CDR2: SGHRS, YFSETQ. This CDR3 is built from 15 residues.

V and J are TRBV24-1 and TRBJ2-2; D may be TRBD1 (6 bases). Looked up from germline, CDR1 is KGHDR and CDR2 is SFDVKD. This CDR3 has 16 residues. Trimming removed 5 bases at V and 0 bases at J, with 12 bases between. The CDR3 sequence is CATSGGAGANTGELFF. The CDR3 region has the DNA TGTGCCACCAGTGGGGGTGCAGGGGCGAACACCGGGGAGCTGTTTTTT.

The gene calls are TRBV30 and TRBJ2-1, with TRBD2 matching 10 bases. CDR3 size: 15 residues. Germline V CDR1 and CDR2: GTSNPN, SVGIG (reference sequence). V lost 2 bases to trimming and J lost 6 bases; unmatched junction nucleotides: 7. CDR3 region: CAWSPFLAGVNEQFF. The CDR3 DNA reads TGTGCCTGGAGTCCCTTCCTAGCGGGGGTCAATGAGCAGTTCTTC. The full variable domain, with the rest looked up from reference TRBV30 and TRBJ2-1, is SQTIHQWPATLVQPVGSPLSLECTVEGTSNPNLYWYRQAAGRGLQLLFYSVGIGQISSEVPQNLSASRPQDRQFILSSKKLLLSDSGFYLCAWSPFLAGVNEQFFGPGTRLTVL.

This clone was picked up a small number of times. The V and J genes are TRBV2 and TRBJ1-2, with D perhaps matching TRBD1 (5 bases). This CDR3 has 14 amino acids. Trimming stripped 4 bases from V and 5 bases from J, with 14 bases between. In germline, CDR1 is SNHLY, CDR2 FYNNEI. CDR3 nucleotides: TGTGCCAGCAGTGGTGACAGACCCCAGTATGGCTACACCTTC. Translating it yields CASSGDRPQYGYTF.

The chain has TRBV5-8 and TRBJ2-4, with D tentatively TRBD2 (6 bases). Germline V gene data show CDR1 as SGHTS and CDR2 as YDEGEE. V lost 8 bases and J 0 bases, leaving 30 bases between the germline ends. The CDR3 covers 20 residues. This chain's CDR3 is CASPHNFLAAGNLAKNIQYF. The DNA for the CDR3 is TGTGCCAGTCCACACAATTTTTTAGCGGCGGGAAACCTAGCCAAAAACATTCAGTACTTC.

In this sample, this clone turned up once. This chain links TRBV24-1 with TRBJ2-2; tentative D call: TRBD2 (6 bases). Between the trimmed V and J ends, which lost 9 bases and 0 bases, there was a span of 10 bases. Germline loops: CDR1 KGHDR, CDR2 SFDVKD. The CDR3 sequence is 14 residues long. This chain's CDR3 is CATGTATNTGELFF. The CDR3 region has the DNA TGTGCCACCGGGACTGCCACGAACACCGGGGAGCTGTTTTTT.

The chain links TRBV19 to TRBJ1-1, with no clear D. With 3 bases removed from V and 8 bases from J, the gap between germline ends came to 7 bases. This CDR3 comprises 11 residues. Germline V gene data show CDR1 as LNHDA and CDR2 as SQIVND (reference sequence). This CDR3 is CASSIRREAFF. CDR3 bases: TGTGCCAGTAGTATTAGGAGGGAAGCTTTCTTT.

The V and J genes are TRBV3-1 (or the pseudogene TRBV3-2) and TRBJ2-7; D gene ambiguous. The CDR3 consists of 14 residues. Between the trimmed V and J ends, which lost 8 bases and 0 bases, there was a span of 14 bases. CDR1 and CDR2 (germline): LGHDT, YNNKEL (reference sequence). The chain's CDR3 is CASSATVSSYEQYF. DNA of the CDR3: TGTGCCAGCTCCGCTACGGTGAGCTCCTACGAGCAGTACTTC.

Only a few counts were recorded for this clone. This chain connects TRBV11-3 to TRBJ2-2, with 8 bases lining up with TRBD2. The germline gives CDR1 SGHNT, CDR2 YENEEA. This CDR3 region has 16 residues. The J segment lost 4 bases and the V segment lost 6 bases, leaving 10 bases of the junction unmatched. Written as DNA, the CDR3 is TGTGCCAGCAGGACCTTCGGGGGGGCGGGCACCGGGGAGCTGTTTTTT. Its translation is CASRTFGGAGTGELFF.

The rearrangement links TRBV5-1 to TRBJ1-1, with D uncertain. V lost 0 bases and J 1 base, leaving 4 bases between the germline ends. Germline CDR1 is SGHRS and CDR2 is YFSETQ. The CDR3 is made up of 13 amino acids. The CDR3 nucleotides are TGCGCCAGCAGCTTGGTATCGAACACTGAAGCTTTCTTT. Amino acids: CASSLVSNTEAFF.

The chain is built from TRBV7-2 and TRBJ2-3, with 14 bases matching TRBD2. Trimming removed 5 bases from V and 6 bases from J; junction bases left unmatched: 7. Germline loops: CDR1 SGHTA, CDR2 FQGNSA. CDR3 length equals 16 residues. The CDR3 loop reads CASSPGLAGARDTQYF. CDR3 nucleotides: TGTGCCAGCAGCCCGGGACTAGCGGGGGCTCGGGATACGCAGTATTTT.

The chain links TRBV7-2 to TRBJ1-2, with D possibly TRBD1 on 5 matching bases. Trimming cost V 1 base and J 5 bases, with 11 bases left between them. CDR1 and CDR2 from the germline V gene are SGHTA and FQGNSA. The CDR3 runs 14 residues. Here the CDR3 DNA reads TGTGCCAGCAGCTTAGACCAGGGAATGTATGGCTACACCTTC. Translating it yields CASSLDQGMYGYTF.

V usage is TRBV7-5 and J usage is TRBJ2-5; TRBD2, the table's D call, lacks a check against the DNA. TRBV7-5 is a recognized pseudogene. The CDR3 covers 15 residues. The chain's CDR3 is CVRSLPAASQETQYF. Written as DNA, the CDR3 is TGTGTCAGAAGCTTACCGGCGGCATCCCAAGAGACCCAGTACTTC.